A single sample is the source of the 27 T cell receptor beta chains below, sequenced in a study of T cell responses to AZD1222 COVID-19 vaccine. TCRdb's table, derived via immunoSEQ multiplex PCR, lists solely in-frame clones and lacks some. The sample has about 110,000 clones, roughly 85% seen once. The sequences come from peripheral blood, collected on day 0 of AZD1222 vaccination. These receptors were collected from an adult in good health.

The J gene is TRBJ2-5, the V gene TRBV27; D may be TRBD1 (6 bases). V was shortened by 6 bases and J by 2 bases, with 10 bases between the two germline ends. This CDR3 contains 13 residues. CDR1 and CDR2 from the germline V gene are MNHEY and SMNVEV (reference sequence). DNA of the CDR3: TGTGCCAGCAGGGGACACTTACAAGAGACCCAGTACTTC. Translated, it gives CASRGHLQETQYF.

The chain has TRBV9 and TRBJ1-5; no definite D call. The CDR3 totals 14 residues. Between the trimmed V and J ends, which lost 2 bases and 2 bases, there was a span of 8 bases. Germline V gene sequence: CDR1 SGDLS, CDR2 YYNGEE. The CDR3: CASSVGGGNQPQHF. The CDR3 DNA reads TGTGCCAGCAGCGTCGGAGGTGGCAATCAGCCCCAGCATTTT.

The rearrangement joins TRBV5-4 to TRBJ2-5; D gene ambiguous. This CDR3 region has 14 residues. Germline lookup yields CDR1 SGHNT and CDR2 YYREEE (reference sequence). V was trimmed by 2 bases and J by 4 bases, leaving 12 bases between them. CDR3 amino acids: CASSFAMMPETQYF. CDR3 coding DNA: TGTGCCAGCAGCTTTGCGATGATGCCAGAGACCCAGTACTTC.

This CDR3 is CASSVDSGPFTQYF. Here the CDR3 DNA reads TGTGCCAGCAGCGTAGATTCAGGGCCATTTACCCAGTACTTC. J is TRBJ2-5 and V is TRBV9; D might be TRBD1 (5 bases). This CDR3 region has 14 residues. Germline CDR1 SGDLS, CDR2 YYNGEE. V shed 0 bases and J shed 8 bases, with 14 bases lying between them.

The V call is TRBV18, the J call TRBJ2-3; 12 bases are a match to TRBD2. CDR3 length: 16 amino acids. Per the germline V gene, CDR1 is KGHSH and CDR2 is LQKENI. Trimming at V came to 4 bases and at J to 2 bases, leaving 4 bases not matched to a gene. CDR3 sequence reads: CASSQTSGRVTDTQYF. The CDR3 coding sequence is TGTGCCAGCTCACAGACTAGCGGGAGAGTCACAGATACGCAGTATTTT.

The rearrangement uses TRBV11-2 and TRBJ2-2; unclear D gene. There are 15 residues in the CDR3. Germline CDR1 and CDR2: SGHAT and FQNNGV. Trimming left V 2 bases short and J 4 bases short, with 11 bases between. CDR3 DNA sequence: TGTGCCAGCAGCTTACAGGCCTCGGGCACCGGGGAGCTGTTTTTT. The encoded protein is CASSLQASGTGELFF.

V gene TRBV28 combines with J gene TRBJ1-3, with a tentative D call TRBD1 (6 bases). Germline V gives CDR1 MDHEN, CDR2 SYDVKM. This CDR3 is 17 amino acids long. With 5 bases removed from V and 4 bases from J, the gap between germline ends came to 21 bases. CDR3: CASSPDTGRPKGNTIYF. The CDR3 DNA follows: TGTGCCAGCAGTCCCGATACAGGGAGACCTAAGGGAAACACCATATATTTT. The variable domain in full, completed from reference TRBV28 and TRBJ1-3, reads DVKVTQSSRYLVKRTGEKVFLECVQDMDHENMFWYRQDPGLGLRLIYFSYDVKMKEKGDIPEGYSVSREKKERFSLILESASTNQTSMYLCASSPDTGRPKGNTIYFGEGSWLTVV.

The chain has TRBV3-1 (or the pseudogene TRBV3-2) and TRBJ1-1; no clear D. The germline V gene encodes CDR1 LGHDT and CDR2 YNNKEL (reference sequence). Trimming pared 4 bases from V and 1 base from J, leaving 7 bases between. The CDR3 is 13 amino acids. The CDR3 region is CASSLTENTEAFF. The DNA of the CDR3 is TGTGCCAGCAGCCTTACAGAGAACACTGAAGCTTTCTTT.

The V gene is TRBV6-1, the J gene TRBJ1-6; tentative D call: TRBD1 (5 bases). The ends were cut back, 1 base at V and 7 bases at J, with 11 bases in the middle. Germline loops: CDR1 MNHNS, CDR2 SASEGT. The CDR3 runs to 15 residues. The CDR3 nucleotides are TGTGCCAGCAGTGAAGTACGACAGCCCAATTCACCCCTCCACTTT. Protein sequence: CASSEVRQPNSPLHF.

This chain links TRBV7-9 with TRBJ1-1; D is undetermined. V was trimmed by 1 base and J by 4 bases, leaving 13 bases between them. The CDR3 has 15 residues. Germline values: CDR1 SEHNR, CDR2 FQNEAQ (reference sequence). The CDR3 loop is CASSLVSGSSTEAFF. CDR3 nucleotide sequence: TGTGCCAGCAGCTTAGTTTCTGGGAGTAGCACTGAAGCTTTCTTT.

The chain combines TRBV3-1 (or the pseudogene TRBV3-2) with TRBJ1-4, with 12 bases lining up with TRBD1. The CDR3 runs 17 residues. The V gene's germline CDR1 is LGHDT and CDR2 YNNKEL (reference sequence). V shed 4 bases, J shed 6 bases, and the junction held 9 bases outside the gene matches. CDR3 residues: CASSPGQGAILDEKLFF. The CDR3 DNA reads TGTGCCAGCAGCCCGGGACAGGGGGCGATCTTGGATGAAAAACTGTTTTTT.

The V call is TRBV5-1, the J call TRBJ2-5, with unresolved D. CDR1 and CDR2 from the germline V gene are SGHRS and YFSETQ. This CDR3 region has 14 residues. The V end was cut by 1 base, the J end by 4 bases, with 11 bases between. This CDR3 is CASSLMGGGETQYF. CDR3 sequence (DNA): TGCGCCAGCAGCTTGATGGGTGGCGGAGAGACCCAGTACTTC.

The V and J genes are TRBV19 and TRBJ2-6; D is ambiguous. This CDR3 has 19 amino acids. CDR1 and CDR2 (germline): LNHDA, SQIVND (reference sequence). Trimming removed 1 base from V and 0 bases from J, with 16 bases in between. The CDR3 bases are TGTGCCAGTAGTATAGGCCCCCAAGAGACACTCTCTGGGGCCAACGTCCTGACTTTC. Translation gives CASSIGPQETLSGANVLTF.

The chain employs TRBV7-9 and TRBJ1-2, with D unresolved. CDR3 length: 13 amino acids. Germline CDR1 is SEHNR and CDR2 is FQNEAQ (reference sequence). V lost 1 base and J 8 bases, leaving 11 bases between the germline ends. CDR3 DNA: TGTGCCAGCAGCTTAGGGGTTTCGGACGGCTACACCTTC. Translating gives CASSLGVSDGYTF.

CDR3: CASSLRGAGEEVEQFF. The CDR3 nucleotides are TGTGCCAGCAGCTTAAGGGGAGCGGGAGAGGAGGTTGAGCAGTTCTTC. V gene TRBV11-2 combines with J gene TRBJ2-1; TRBD2 matches 8 bases. The ends lost 2 bases at V and 9 bases at J; junction bases unmatched: 12. The germline CDR1 and CDR2 sequences are SGHAT and FQNNGV. CDR3 size: 16 residues.

The CDR3 coding sequence is TGTGCCAGCAGTTATGACCCGGAAGCCCTGCCCTCCGGGGCCAACGTCCTGACTTTC. Translating it yields CASSYDPEALPSGANVLTF. The V and J genes are TRBV6-2 or TRBV6-3 and TRBJ2-6; the D is unclear. CDR3 length equals 19 residues. The V and J ends lost 3 bases and 4 bases respectively, with 22 bases between them. Germline V gene data show CDR1 as MNHEY and CDR2 as SVGEGT.

V gene TRBV4-3 combines with J gene TRBJ1-4, with D unresolved. Germline V gene lookup returns CDR1 LGHNA and CDR2 YSLEER. This CDR3 has 15 amino acids. Trimming stripped 0 bases from V and 6 bases from J, with 11 bases between. The chain's CDR3 is CASSQESQEDEKLFF. The CDR3 DNA follows: TGCGCCAGCAGCCAAGAAAGCCAGGAGGATGAAAAACTGTTTTTT.

This clone came up a few times. The chain has TRBV5-8 and TRBJ1-2; D is unresolved. The germline V and J ends were trimmed by 7 bases and 1 base, with 11 bases remaining between them. The CDR3 has 13 residues. The germline gives CDR1 SGHTS, CDR2 YDEGEE. CDR3 DNA sequence: TGTGCCAGCGGGGTACTCAATAACTATGGCTACACCTTC. It yields the protein CASGVLNNYGYTF.

In DNA, the CDR3 is TGTGCCACCAGTGATCGGGCGACTAGCGGGGGGGCTGCCTACAATGAGCAGTTCTTC. Translating gives CATSDRATSGGAAYNEQFF. V and J are TRBV24-1 and TRBJ2-1; 14 bases are shared with TRBD2. Trimming cost V 3 bases and J 2 bases; bases outside gene matches: 8. The V gene's germline CDR1 is KGHDR and CDR2 SFDVKD. The CDR3 contains 19 residues.

This chain joins TRBV5-1 and TRBJ2-7; tentatively, D is TRBD2 (6 bases). The CDR3 is 15 residues long. With 9 bases removed from V and 7 bases from J, the gap between germline ends came to 26 bases. Germline assignment: CDR1 SGHRS and CDR2 YFSETQ. The CDR3: CATRPSRDSLREQYF. The CDR3 DNA reads TGCGCCACCAGACCGAGCCGGGACTCTCTACGAGAGCAGTACTTC. The full variable domain, with the rest looked up from reference TRBV5-1 and TRBJ2-7, is KAGVTQTPRYLIKTRGQQVTLSCSPISGHRSVSWYQQTPGQGLQFLFEYFSETQRNKGNFPGRFSGRQFSNSRSEMNVSTLELGDSALYLCATRPSRDSLREQYFGPGTRLTVT.

The chain recombines TRBV7-9 with TRBJ1-2; tentative D call: TRBD1 (6 bases). V was pared by 5 bases and J by 1 base, with 14 bases between. The CDR3 runs 15 residues. From germline, CDR1 is SEHNR and CDR2 FQNEAQ (reference sequence). CDR3 protein: CASSRDTDINYGYTF. The DNA for the CDR3 is TGTGCCAGCAGCCGGGACACTGATATTAACTATGGCTACACCTTC.

The CDR3 DNA sequence: TGTGCCAGCAGCGTAGAGGGGACAGGGAGTCAGCCCCAGCATTTT. This translates into CASSVEGTGSQPQHF. The V call is TRBV9, the J call TRBJ1-5; 9 bases match TRBD1. CDR1 and CDR2 (germline): SGDLS, YYNGEE. The ends lost 0 bases at V and 6 bases at J; junction bases unmatched: 4. This CDR3 comprises 15 residues.

The chain has TRBV18 and TRBJ2-7; TRBD1 is a possible D gene (6 bases). Trimming removed 3 bases at V and 0 bases at J, with 12 bases between. This CDR3 comprises 15 residues. Looked up from germline, CDR1 is KGHSH and CDR2 is LQKENI. CDR3 DNA: TGTGCCAGCTCACCGACGACAGGCGCCTCCTACGAGCAGTACTTC. This gives the protein CASSPTTGASYEQYF.

This clone came up once. The chain links TRBV28 to TRBJ1-1; D is unclear. This CDR3 has 15 amino acids. Trimming took off 7 bases at V and 4 bases at J, with 19 bases between the two ends. Germline V CDR1 and CDR2: MDHEN, SYDVKM. The CDR3 spells CASTSGRHGSTEAFF. As DNA, the CDR3 is TGTGCCAGCACTTCCGGCCGCCATGGGAGCACTGAAGCTTTCTTT. The full variable domain, rest sourced from reference TRBV28 and TRBJ1-1, is DVKVTQSSRYLVKRTGEKVFLECVQDMDHENMFWYRQDPGLGLRLIYFSYDVKMKEKGDIPEGYSVSREKKERFSLILESASTNQTSMYLCASTSGRHGSTEAFFGQGTRLTVV.

This chain joins TRBV28 and TRBJ1-3; D may be TRBD1 (5 bases). This CDR3 is 14 amino acids long. Germline CDR1 MDHEN, CDR2 SYDVKM. Trimming left V 3 bases short and J 2 bases short, with 8 bases between. The CDR3 DNA is TGTGCCAGCAGTTTCGGGGGGGCTGGAAACACCATATATTTT. This sequence encodes CASSFGGAGNTIYF.

The rearrangement joins TRBV14 to TRBJ2-2, with a weak D call TRBD2 (6 bases). Per germline, CDR1 SGHDN and CDR2 FVKESK. V was pared by 4 bases and J by 1 base, with 10 bases between. This CDR3 region has 15 residues. The CDR3 protein is CASSPWGVNTGELFF. DNA of the CDR3: TGTGCCAGCAGCCCTTGGGGGGTGAACACCGGGGAGCTGTTTTTT.

This rearrangement joins TRBV13 to TRBJ1-1, with 7 positions matching TRBD1. V lost 3 bases and J lost 0; bases outside the gene matches: 7. The CDR3 length is 16 residues. Per the germline V gene, CDR1 is PRHDT and CDR2 is FYEKMQ (reference sequence). CDR3 region: CASSFGGQTMNTEAFF. The CDR3 DNA sequence: TGTGCCAGCAGCTTTGGGGGACAGACGATGAACACTGAAGCTTTCTTT.